This T cell receptor (beta chain) was found in a study of CD8 T cells in Susac syndrome. At the level of the study: Patients with Susac syndrome were, at the time of blood collection, therapy-naive, maintained on corticosteroids, or maintained on intravenous immunoglobulin alone.

Germline CDR1 and CDR2: MGHRA and YSYEKL. V shed 4 bases and J 10 bases; nucleotides not matched to a gene: 14. The CDR3 sequence is 16 residues long. Study results and caveats: It was in TEMRA cells and active patients that Susac CD8+ clonal expansion peaked.

The Susac syndrome patients fit the recently defined diagnostic criteria for definite or probable disease. TEMRA cells were FACS-enriched, unlike CD8+ and CD4+ T cells, which were negatively isolated. In regard to this clonotype: Its antigen remains unknown.

The RNA, roughly 0.45 to 1 ug, was put through reverse transcription using random hexamers. TCRdb re-analysed the immunoSEQ multiplex PCR reads in MiXCR, keeping a single row per CDR3 protein. The profile covers roughly 100,000 distinct CDR3 sequences, with approximately 94% appearing a single time and over 0.35% taken by the ten largest. The source is a human donor with Susac syndrome. The gene calls are TRBV4-1 and TRBJ2-1, with 9 nucleotides matching TRBD2. The sample consisted of CD8+ T cells from PBMCs. Here the CDR3 reads CASSRLERGAKEEQFF. In DNA form, the CDR3 reads TGCGCCAGCAGCCGACTTGAGCGGGGGGCCAAGGAGGAGCAGTTCTTC.